A single sample is the source of the 10 T cell receptor beta chains below, sequenced in a study of CD8 T cells in ankylosing spondylitis. TCRdb passed the 5' RACE reads through MiXCR, listing each CDR3 protein once. This sample has a few hundred thousand distinct CDR3 sequences; less than 25% occur once, and the top ten carry 3.5%. Sequences were obtained from blood, either unsorted or a sorted T cell fraction (not recorded which). The source of these receptors is a female donor with ankylosing spondylitis or in good health (not recorded which).

The genes are TRBV12-5 and TRBJ2-1; D could derive from TRBD1 or TRBD2 (5 bases each). The V and J ends lost 0 bases and 1 base respectively, with 10 bases between them. The CDR3 loop spans 16 amino acids. Germline V CDR1 and CDR2: LGHNT, FRNRAP. In DNA form, the CDR3 reads TGTGCTAGTGGTTTGGTTCCGGGACGGTCCTACAATGAGCAGTTCTTC. Translated, it gives CASGLVPGRSYNEQFF.

In its sample, this clonotype was seen once. The V and J genes are TRBV28 and TRBJ2-3; maybe TRBD2 (6 bases). Trimming took 6 bases from V and 2 from J, leaving 15 bases between them. Germline V lookup: CDR1 MDHEN, CDR2 SYDVKM. The CDR3 is 15 residues long. CDR3 in DNA: TGTGCCAGCAGCCGGGGGTCCTACGTCACAGATACGCAGTATTTT. It is translated as CASSRGSYVTDTQYF.

This clonotype was detected a few times. The V gene is TRBV6-2 or TRBV6-3, the J gene TRBJ1-5; possible D gene TRBD1, 6 bases. CDR1 is MNHEY and CDR2 is SVGEGT in the germline V gene. The CDR3 runs to 15 residues. V was trimmed by 6 bases and J by 0 bases, leaving 12 bases between them. The chain's CDR3 is CASRKGQHSNQPQHF. As DNA, the CDR3 is TGTGCCAGCAGAAAGGGACAACATAGCAATCAGCCCCAGCATTTT.

The DNA for the CDR3 is TGCGCCAGCAGCCCTCCCTGGGTAGGGGGGGTCGATGAGCAGTTCTTC. It specifies CASSPPWVGGVDEQFF. This chain joins TRBV5-1 and TRBJ2-1, with a possible D match to TRBD2 (7 bases). This CDR3 region has 16 residues. CDR1 is SGHRS and CDR2 is YFSETQ in the germline V gene. Trimming cost V 4 bases and J 8 bases, with 22 bases left between them.

The chain carries TRBV5-4 and TRBJ1-2; tentative D call: TRBD1 (5 bases). From germline, CDR1 is SGHNT and CDR2 YYREEE (reference sequence). This CDR3 has 15 residues. The V end was cut by 2 bases, the J end by 4 bases, with 15 bases between. This CDR3 reads CASSLGGEGSYGYTF. Here the CDR3 DNA reads TGTGCCAGCAGCTTAGGAGGGGAAGGAAGCTATGGCTACACCTTC.

This clonotype has a handful of counts. This chain uses TRBV20-1 with TRBJ2-3; 7 positions agree with TRBD1. Germline V gives CDR1 DFQATT, CDR2 SNEGSKA (reference sequence). The length of the CDR3 is 11 residues. V gave up 4 bases and J gave up 6 bases; unmatched junction bases: 1. The CDR3 is CSAKTGDTQYF. CDR3 DNA: TGCAGTGCTAAGACAGGGGATACGCAGTATTTT.

V and J are TRBV7-2 and TRBJ2-7; 11 nucleotides line up with TRBD2. This CDR3 comprises 14 residues. Germline CDR1 reads SGHTA; CDR2 reads FQGNSA. J gave up 7 bases and V 6 bases, and 8 bases lay outside the gene matches. The CDR3 loop reads CASSRLAGPGEQYF. For the CDR3, the DNA is TGTGCCAGCAGTCGACTAGCGGGGCCGGGGGAGCAGTACTTC.

The rearrangement uses TRBV12-3 or TRBV12-4 and TRBJ2-1; TRBD1 might be the D (6 bases). This CDR3 has 12 amino acids. The V end was cut by 6 bases, the J end by 10 bases, with 13 bases between. CDR3 amino acids: CASRRTVGEQFF. The CDR3, as DNA: TGTGCCAGCAGAAGGACAGTCGGCGAGCAGTTCTTC.

In this sample, this clonotype turned up a few times. The gene calls are TRBV24-1 and TRBJ1-5; D call uncertain. This CDR3 spans 12 amino acids. Trimming took off 5 bases at V and 4 bases at J, with 5 bases between the two ends. In germline, CDR1 is KGHDR, CDR2 SFDVKD. The CDR3 reads CATSAENQPQHF. CDR3 coding DNA: TGTGCCACCAGTGCGGAGAATCAGCCCCAGCATTTT.

This chain connects TRBV14 to TRBJ2-2, with D perhaps TRBD1 (6 bases). Germline CDR1 SGHDN, CDR2 FVKESK. The V end was cut by 4 bases, the J end by 1 base, with 10 bases between. The CDR3 is 15 amino acids. CDR3 in amino acids: CASSPLTGNTGELFF. DNA for the CDR3: TGTGCCAGCAGCCCCTTGACAGGGAACACCGGGGAGCTGTTTTTT.